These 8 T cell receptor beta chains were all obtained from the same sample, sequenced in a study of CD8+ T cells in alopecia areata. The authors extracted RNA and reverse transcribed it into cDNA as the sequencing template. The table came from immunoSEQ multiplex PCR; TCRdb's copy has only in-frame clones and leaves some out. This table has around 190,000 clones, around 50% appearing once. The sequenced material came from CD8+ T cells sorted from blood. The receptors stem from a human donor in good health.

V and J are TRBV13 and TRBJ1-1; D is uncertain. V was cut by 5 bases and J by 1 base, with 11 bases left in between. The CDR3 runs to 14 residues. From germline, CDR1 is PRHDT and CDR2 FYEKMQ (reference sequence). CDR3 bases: TGTGCCAGCAGCCCTATAGACGGGAACACTGAAGCTTTCTTT. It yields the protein CASSPIDGNTEAFF.

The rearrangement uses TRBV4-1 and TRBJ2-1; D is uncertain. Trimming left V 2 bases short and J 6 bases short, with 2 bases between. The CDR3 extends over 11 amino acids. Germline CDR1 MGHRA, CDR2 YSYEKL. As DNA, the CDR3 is TGCGCCAGCAGCCAAACCAATGAGCAGTTCTTC. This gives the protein CASSQTNEQFF.

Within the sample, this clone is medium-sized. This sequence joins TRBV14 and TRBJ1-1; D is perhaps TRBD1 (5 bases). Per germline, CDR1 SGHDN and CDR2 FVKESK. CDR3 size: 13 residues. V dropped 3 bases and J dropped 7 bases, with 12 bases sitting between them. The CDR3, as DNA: TGTGCCAGCAGCCACCTTTTGACAGTTGAAGCTTTCTTT. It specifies CASSHLLTVEAFF.

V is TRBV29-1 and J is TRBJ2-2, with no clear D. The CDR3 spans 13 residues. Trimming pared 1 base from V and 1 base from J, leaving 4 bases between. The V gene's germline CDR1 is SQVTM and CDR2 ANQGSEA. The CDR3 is CSVEAGNTGELFF. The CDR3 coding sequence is TGCAGCGTTGAAGCAGGGAACACCGGGGAGCTGTTTTTT.

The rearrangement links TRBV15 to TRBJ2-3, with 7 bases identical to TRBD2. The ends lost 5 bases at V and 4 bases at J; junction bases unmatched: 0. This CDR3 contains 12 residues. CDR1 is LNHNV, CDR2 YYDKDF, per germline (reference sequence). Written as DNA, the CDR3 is TGTGCCACCAGCGGGGGGGCAGATACGCAGTATTTT. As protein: CATSGGADTQYF. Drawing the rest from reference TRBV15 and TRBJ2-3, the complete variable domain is DAMVIQNPRYQVTQFGKPVTLSCSQTLNHNVMYWYQQKSSQAPKLLFHYYDKDFNNEADTPDNFQSRRPNTSFCFLDIRSPGLGDTAMYLCATSGGADTQYFGPGTRLTVL.

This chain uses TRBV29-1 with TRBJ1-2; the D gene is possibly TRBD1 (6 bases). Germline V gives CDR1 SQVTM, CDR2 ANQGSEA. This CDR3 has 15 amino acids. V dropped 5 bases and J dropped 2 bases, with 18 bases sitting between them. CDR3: CSVIEGQGPNYGYTF. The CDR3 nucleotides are TGCAGCGTTATAGAGGGTCAGGGGCCGAACTATGGCTACACCTTC.

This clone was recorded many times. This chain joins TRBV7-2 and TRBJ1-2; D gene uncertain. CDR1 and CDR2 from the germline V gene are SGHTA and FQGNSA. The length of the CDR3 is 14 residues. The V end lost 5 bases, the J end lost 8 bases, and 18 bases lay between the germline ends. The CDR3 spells CASSQRGPQSGYTF. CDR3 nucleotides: TGTGCCAGCAGCCAGAGAGGGCCCCAATCCGGCTACACCTTC.

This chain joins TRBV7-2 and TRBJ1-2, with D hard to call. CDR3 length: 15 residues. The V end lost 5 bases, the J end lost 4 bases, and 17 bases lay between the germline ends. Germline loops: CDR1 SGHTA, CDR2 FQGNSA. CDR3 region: CASSPMKGGPYGYTF. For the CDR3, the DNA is TGTGCCAGCAGCCCTATGAAGGGAGGCCCCTATGGCTACACCTTC.